The text below deals with one TCR beta chain. The antigen remains undetermined. A multiplex PCR was run with 60 Vbeta primers and 13 Jbeta primers. Assay used: immunoSEQ multiplex PCR; TCRdb lists only in-frame clones, some missing. The sample comprises tens of thousands of clones, roughly 81% of which are singletons, and over 5% rests with the top ten. This sample is part of a study of cytomegalovirus exposure and HLA in healthy donors. General study points: Looking again later, the authors saw that most CMV-associated TCR beta chains seemed HLA-restricted. A prior analysis recorded that most TCR beta V segments were productive about 87% or about 30% of the time. One cluster of highly shared sequence variants probably arose as a sequencing artifact. Near-uniform donor sequencing depth was presumed by presence/absence analyses.

Germline V lookup: CDR1 GTSNPN, CDR2 SVGIG (reference sequence). The CDR3 sequence is 15 residues long. V was cut by 1 base and J by 2 bases, with 12 bases left in between. J is TRBJ1-3 and V is TRBV30; D is possibly TRBD1 (5 bases). The source of this sequence is a woman aged 18-35 years in good health and CMV-seropositive. Sequencing was performed on PBMCs. The CDR3 bases are TGTGCCTGGAGTGATTCGGGGGACCCTGGAAACACCATATATTTT. It yields the protein CAWSDSGDPGNTIYF. Full variable domain (rest looked up from reference TRBV30 and TRBJ1-3): SQTIHQWPATLVQPVGSPLSLECTVEGTSNPNLYWYRQAAGRGLQLLFYSVGIGQISSEVPQNLSASRPQDRQFILSSKKLLLSDSGFYLCAWSDSGDPGNTIYFGEGSWLTVV.